This TCR beta chain is from a study of graft-versus-host responses after intestinal transplantation. As for the study in general: The recipients all started with anti-thymocyte globulin induction and then took tacrolimus and steroids for around three years. Whole-study results and caveats: Recipient bone marrow held GvH clones, some seen earlier in ileum or blood.

CDR3 size: 12 residues. Trimming took 5 bases from V and 6 from J, leaving 11 bases between them. CDR1 is SGHAT and CDR2 is FQNNGV in the germline V gene. Measured with immunoSEQ multiplex PCR; TCRdb has only the in-frame clones, and not every one. The sample gives some 110,000 clones, around nine tenths of which show up once; about 0.2% is in the top ten. This clone appeared once. Its target is unknown. The sequence came from a human donor who was the organ donor for an intestinal transplant. The J gene is TRBJ2-7, the V gene TRBV11-2; TRBD1 is a possible D gene (6 bases). Sequenced material: unstimulated CD4+ T cells sorted from spleen or lymph node cells, taken before transplant. The CDR3 region has the DNA TGTGCCAGCAGCCCGGACAGTGGCGAGCAGTACTTC. Translation gives CASSPDSGEQYF.